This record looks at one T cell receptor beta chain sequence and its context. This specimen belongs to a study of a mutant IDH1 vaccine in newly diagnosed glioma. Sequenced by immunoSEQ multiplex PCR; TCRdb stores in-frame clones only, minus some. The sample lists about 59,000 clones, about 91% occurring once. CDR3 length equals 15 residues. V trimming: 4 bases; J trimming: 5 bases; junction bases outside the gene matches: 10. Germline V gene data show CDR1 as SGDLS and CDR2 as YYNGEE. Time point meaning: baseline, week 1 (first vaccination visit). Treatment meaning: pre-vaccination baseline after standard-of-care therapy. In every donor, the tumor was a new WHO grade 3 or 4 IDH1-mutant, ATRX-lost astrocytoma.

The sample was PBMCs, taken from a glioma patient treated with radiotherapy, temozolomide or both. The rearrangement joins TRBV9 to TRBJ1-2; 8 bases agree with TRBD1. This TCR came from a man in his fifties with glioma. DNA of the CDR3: TGTGCCAGCAGCCCCCAGATGGGGACAGGATATGGCTACACCTTC. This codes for CASSPQMGTGYGYTF.